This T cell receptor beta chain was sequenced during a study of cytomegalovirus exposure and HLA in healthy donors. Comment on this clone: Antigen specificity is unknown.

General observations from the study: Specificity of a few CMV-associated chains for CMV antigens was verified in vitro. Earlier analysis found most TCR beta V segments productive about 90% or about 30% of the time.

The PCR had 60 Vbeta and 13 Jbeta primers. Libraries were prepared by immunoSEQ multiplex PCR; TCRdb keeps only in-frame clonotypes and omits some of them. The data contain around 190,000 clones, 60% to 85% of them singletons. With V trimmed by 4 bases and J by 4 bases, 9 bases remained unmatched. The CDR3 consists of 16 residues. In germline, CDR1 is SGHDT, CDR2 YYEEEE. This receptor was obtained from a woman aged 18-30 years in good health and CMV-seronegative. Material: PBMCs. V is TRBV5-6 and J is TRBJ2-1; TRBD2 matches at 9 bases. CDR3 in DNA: TGTGCCAGCAGCCCAGATAGCGGGAGCGGATACAATGAGCAGTTCTTC. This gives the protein CASSPDSGSGYNEQFF.